This TCR beta chain was captured by sequencing in a study of beta chain features in type 1 diabetes. What was sequenced were expressed TCRB transcripts, since all of the isolated RNA had been reverse transcribed. Clones were sequenced by immunoSEQ multiplex PCR, and TCRdb holds only the in-frame ones, with some missing. Of over 600,000 clones in the sample, roughly 12% were seen once. In regard to this clone: Its antigen remains unidentified.

Study-wide results and caveats: Sequencing of cDNA might inflate the share of cells that strongly express TCR. Comparison showed that naive, central memory and Treg TCRB repertoires appeared more similar among patients than among healthy donors. Across all four CD4+ subsets, people with type 1 diabetes showed modestly shorter TCRB CDR3s. Among type 1 diabetes patients, VDJ junctions had fewer insertions and more deletions.

V was clipped by 8 bases and J by 4 bases; unmatched bases: 12. CDR1 MDHEN and CDR2 SYDVKM come from the germline V gene. The CDR3 covers 16 residues. The sequencing input was naive CD4+ T cells from blood. The chain employs TRBV28 and TRBJ2-3; TRBD2 matches at 10 bases. The receptor's source is a man aged 25 to 40 with type 1 diabetes. CDR3: CASGTPSGGQADTQYF. The CDR3 nucleotides read TGTGCCAGCGGCACTCCTAGCGGGGGACAGGCAGATACGCAGTATTTT. Using reference TRBV28 and TRBJ2-3 for the parts outside the CDR3, the full variable domain is DVKVTQSSRYLVKRTGEKVFLECVQDMDHENMFWYRQDPGLGLRLIYFSYDVKMKEKGDIPEGYSVSREKKERFSLILESASTNQTSMYLCASGTPSGGQADTQYFGPGTRLTVL.